This section outlines one TCR beta chain sequence together with its context. No cognate antigen has been identified for it. Nothing much larger sits one base from this clone, and base qualities are not available. The sample comes from a study of tissue T cells after allogeneic stem cell transplantation (dated by TCRdb to the early 2020s). In the study overall: Fewer than ten adult allo-HCT recipients with steroid-refractory GVHD were prospectively enrolled in a research-autopsy study over an approximately 3-year period. Every GVHD patient got a graft from a donor, with four grafts unmodified and three CD34-selected to deplete T cells. Gastrointestinal GVHD was present in all GVHD patients, several lines of GVHD-directed therapy were administered to all GVHD patients, and skin involvement was additionally present in four to six GVHD patients. For viably preserved blood and marrow, CD3+ T cells were flow-sorted when cell numbers permitted, and smaller samples went directly to DNA extraction. TCR beta repertoires were profiled across many tissues obtained from research autopsies of patients with and without GVHD, as well as in mouse models of GVHD. On the human side, the study was prospective and observational, with no blinding or randomization. Summary of the overall study and its limitations: Blood and spleen T cells captured only a limited portion of the TCR repertoire detected in tissues, in both patients and mice. Within patients, how anatomically similar tissues were was a major factor shaping TCR repertoire composition, regardless of disease or transplant status. Not many T cell clones showed up in more than one patient, yet clustering based on motifs uncovered repertoire signatures that were shared across patients in a tissue-specific way. The study did not determine which tissue TCRs were alloreactive or antigen-specific, and some clones might have been persisting host cells. The patient cohort was small and clinically heterogeneous, and sampling depth was acknowledged as a limitation.

Explained via the paper, the time point label denotes: recipient (host-origin) PBMCs collected before allo-HCT. The V end gives up 8 bases and the J end 7 bases, leaving 13 bases in the junction not matched to a gene. According to the germline V gene, CDR1 reads LGHNA and CDR2 reads YNFKEQ. The CDR3 contains 16 residues, cysteine and phenylalanine counted. Only CDR3 DNA remains: 48 bases, in frame from the first base. Library generation was performed with the immunoSEQ multiplex PCR assay. TCRbeta CDR3 sequencing was performed at survey depth by Adaptive Biotechnologies, and CDR3 sequences, V/J genes, productive frequency and template counts were reported. Amplification of TCR beta CDR3 regions started from genomic DNA instead of RNA. In the original analysis: Jensen-Shannon divergence was used to quantify pairwise repertoire overlap between tissues, with a value of 1 meaning complete divergence and a value of 0 meaning identical repertoires. Tissues were clustered by single-linkage agglomerative hierarchical clustering of pairwise JSD values, and the clustering results were displayed as dendrograms. GLIPH2 was run on all patient samples with simulation_depth 1000, kmer_min_depth 3, cdr3_length_cutoff 8, keeping groups with more than two unique CDR3s. A standardized tissue-overlap score extrapolated Jaccard GLIPH-group overlap across patients to a standard repertoire size of 1000 clones. Associations of diversity with clinical or experimental variables used linear mixed-effect models with tissue fixed effects and individual random effects. The source is immuneACCESS, and TCRdb retained only in-frame sequences with V and J called. Part of the clones is not carried over; for the studies checked, unresolved V genes explain less than half of this, and the remainder is unexplained. V and J calls and clone size are as listed in that table; D and trimming were resolved from the DNA. In this sample the table shows 26,000 or so clones, roughly 89% of which occur a single time. The ten largest account for about 2% of the sample.

This specimen was blood, taken before transplantation. The chain is made from TRBV4-2 and TRBJ2-2; the junction holds 10 bases that match TRBD2. The origin of this receptor is a male donor older than 55 who later had graft-versus-host disease after an allogeneic stem cell transplant. The CDR3 region has the sequence CASGAGTSVRHGELFF. The DNA reads as follows: TGTGCCAGCGGCGCCGGGACTAGCGTCAGACACGGGGAGCTGTTTTTT.